This T cell receptor beta chain was identified in a study of Tregs in tolerant kidney transplant recipients. Study as a whole: A roughly 3-day belatacept mixed lymphocyte reaction, sometimes plus 5-day graft donor restimulation, preceded CD4+CD25+CD127- sorting. Antibodies separated recipient from donor cells.

With regard to this clone: Its antigen remains unidentified.

The germline CDR1 and CDR2 sequences are LGHNA and YNFKEQ. This CDR3 contains 17 residues. The trim removed 1 base at V and 2 bases at J, leaving 10 bases unmatched. The method was immunoSEQ multiplex PCR; TCRdb's version includes in-frame clones alone and lacks a portion of them. This sample has approximately 41,000 clones, with 95% found just once. This clonotype originated in a human donor in good health. The chain carries TRBV4-2 and TRBJ2-5; 7 positions agree with TRBD1. The material sequenced was Tregs from blood cultured with allogeneic cells. DNA for the CDR3: TGTGCCAGCAGCCAAGGCTCTATAGACAGGGAGCAAGAGACCCAGTACTTC. Protein sequence: CASSQGSIDREQETQYF.